These 28 T cell receptor beta chains originate from one sample sequenced in a study of a mutant IDH1 vaccine in newly diagnosed glioma. These TCRs are of unknown antigen specificity. The time point was: week 35, safety follow-up. The content of each vaccine dose was 300 ug of mutant IDH1 20-mer peptide, and topical imiquimod accompanied it. Repertoires were generated with immunoSEQ multiplex PCR, while TCRdb's copy carries only in-frame clones and drops some. Among tens of thousands of clones listed, about four fifths were seen once. The sequences come from PBMCs, collected from a glioma patient whose treatment included an IDH1 peptide vaccine. Receptors originate from a middle-aged man with glioma. Some clones in this sample may be carry-over from other donors' samples.

This chain connects TRBV4-1 to TRBJ1-4; D not resolved. Germline CDR1 is MGHRA and CDR2 is YSYEKL. This CDR3 is 15 amino acids long. The V end lost 2 bases, the J end lost 0 bases, and 7 bases lay between the germline ends. The CDR3 loop reads CASSQLPSTNEKLFF. The DNA of the CDR3 is TGCGCCAGCAGCCAACTCCCCTCAACTAATGAAAAACTGTTTTTT.

The chain employs TRBV9 and TRBJ1-3, with TRBD1 as a possible D gene (5 bases). The V end was cut by 2 bases, the J end by 4 bases, with 10 bases between. The germline V gene has CDR1 SGDLS and CDR2 YYNGEE. CDR3 size: 14 residues. The CDR3 sequence is CASSVTGEGNTIYF. CDR3 sequence (DNA): TGTGCCAGCAGCGTTACGGGGGAAGGAAACACCATATATTTT.

The chain employs TRBV5-8 and TRBJ1-2, with 8 bases fitting TRBD1. J gave up 6 bases and V 2 bases, and 6 bases lay outside the gene matches. CDR3 length: 14 residues. Germline CDR1 and CDR2: SGHTS and YDEGEE. Written as DNA, the CDR3 is TGTGCCAGCAGCTTTCCTTACAGGGGGAATGGCTACACCTTC. As protein: CASSFPYRGNGYTF.

The J gene is TRBJ1-2, the V gene TRBV6-5; D possibly corresponds to TRBD1 (5 bases). There are 14 residues in the CDR3. Trimming cost V 5 bases and J 4 bases, with 14 bases left between them. Germline CDR1 reads MNHEY; CDR2 reads SVGAGI. CDR3 in DNA: TGTGCCAGCAGTCCCCCGGGGGGGATCTATGGCTACACCTTC. Translated, it gives CASSPPGGIYGYTF.

The rearrangement uses TRBV6-6 and TRBJ2-1; TRBD1 is a possible D gene (5 bases). Trimming left V 5 bases short and J 8 bases short, with 10 bases between. The CDR3 runs 12 residues. CDR1 and CDR2 from the germline V gene are MNHNY and SVGAGI (reference sequence). CDR3 sequence (DNA): TGTGCCAGCAGTAGCGTAGGGGATGAGCAGTTCTTC. It yields the protein CASSSVGDEQFF.

The chain joins TRBV2 to TRBJ1-5, with D perhaps TRBD1 (5 bases). V was pared by 4 bases and J by 2 bases, with 18 bases between. The CDR3 is 17 residues long. The germline V gene has CDR1 SNHLY and CDR2 FYNNEI. This chain's CDR3 is CASSVRIRDVGNQPQHF. Here the CDR3 DNA reads TGTGCCAGCAGTGTGAGGATCAGGGACGTGGGCAATCAGCCCCAGCATTTT. Based on the CDR3 plus reference TRBV2 and TRBJ1-5, the full variable domain is EPEVTQTPSHQVTQMGQEVILRCVPISNHLYFYWYRQILGQKVEFLVSFYNNEISEKSEIFDDQFSVERPDGSNFTLKIRSTKLEDSAMYFCASSVRIRDVGNQPQHFGDGTRLSIL.

The genes are TRBV15 and TRBJ1-1; D possibly corresponds to TRBD1 (5 bases). V lost 1 base, J lost 3 bases, and 6 bases lay in between. In germline, CDR1 is LNHNV, CDR2 YYDKDF (reference sequence). The CDR3 has 13 amino acids. CDR3 DNA sequence: TGTGCCACCAGCAGAGGGGGGGACACTGAAGCTTTCTTT. It yields the protein CATSRGGDTEAFF.

This clone rates as medium-sized. This chain joins TRBV5-1 and TRBJ2-7; D might be TRBD1 or TRBD2, each matching 5 bases. Germline CDR1 SGHRS, CDR2 YFSETQ. The CDR3 has 15 residues. Trimming shortened V by 2 bases and J by 0 bases, and 12 bases separated the two germline ends. CDR3 coding DNA: TGCGCCAGCAGCTTAGGGACGAGTAGCTCCTACGAGCAGTACTTC. This gives the protein CASSLGTSSSYEQYF.

This chain links TRBV5-1 with TRBJ1-1, with D maybe TRBD1 (5 bases). With 3 bases removed from V and 6 bases from J, the gap between germline ends came to 12 bases. This CDR3 contains 13 residues. The germline V gene has CDR1 SGHRS and CDR2 YFSETQ. DNA of the CDR3: TGCGCCAGCAGCTCGCTGACGGGGGCTGAAGCTTTCTTT. Protein sequence: CASSSLTGAEAFF.

This sequence joins TRBV7-9 and TRBJ2-1; 13 bases agree with TRBD2. CDR1 and CDR2 (germline): SEHNR, FQNEAQ (reference sequence). The CDR3 extends over 16 amino acids. V dropped 4 bases and J dropped 4; count of bases not matched to a gene: 4. The DNA for the CDR3 is TGTGCCAGCAGCTGGGGGACTAGCGGGGCTTACAATGAGCAGTTCTTC. This gives the protein CASSWGTSGAYNEQFF.

This clone was counted only a few times. The chain couples TRBV2 to TRBJ1-5; D gene unclear. Germline values: CDR1 SNHLY, CDR2 FYNNEI. Between the trimmed V and J ends, which lost 3 bases and 4 bases, there was a span of 10 bases. This CDR3 has 14 amino acids. This CDR3 is CASSDWGLNQPQHF. DNA for the CDR3: TGTGCCAGCAGTGATTGGGGTTTGAATCAGCCCCAGCATTTT.

This chain uses TRBV5-6 with TRBJ1-4; 7 bases fit TRBD1. CDR3 length: 15 residues. The germline V gene encodes CDR1 SGHDT and CDR2 YYEEEE. V was pared by 0 bases and J by 10 bases, with 9 bases of the junction left unmatched. DNA of the CDR3: TGTGCCAGCAGCTTGGGGGCAGGGGGATCTAGAAAACTGTTTTTT. Encoded protein: CASSLGAGGSRKLFF. Supplemented by reference TRBV5-6 and TRBJ1-4, the full variable domain reads DAGVTQSPTHLIKTRGQQVTLRCSPKSGHDTVSWYQQALGQGPQFIFQYYEEEERQRGNFPDRFSGHQFPNYSSELNVNALLLGDSALYLCASSLGAGGSRKLFFGSGTQLSVL.

V and J are TRBV5-5 and TRBJ2-6; 8 bases match TRBD1. CDR3 length equals 16 residues. Germline assignment: CDR1 SGHKS and CDR2 YYEKEE (reference sequence). V shed 5 bases and J 4 bases; nucleotides not matched to a gene: 8. CDR3 nucleotide sequence: TGTGCCAGCAGAGTAGGACAGGGATCGGGGGCCAACGTCCTGACTTTC. This gives the protein CASRVGQGSGANVLTF. The variable domain in full, with the rest retrieved from reference TRBV5-5 and TRBJ2-6, is DAGVTQSPTHLIKTRGQQVTLRCSPISGHKSVSWYQQVLGQGPQFIFQYYEKEERGRGNFPDRFSARQFPNYSSELNVNALLLGDSALYLCASRVGQGSGANVLTFGAGSRLTVL.

This clone showed up just once. The chain links TRBV5-1 to TRBJ1-1, with TRBD1 identical over 12 bases. The V gene end was trimmed by 3 bases and the J gene end by 0 bases; junction bases not matched to a gene: 3. Germline CDR1 is SGHRS and CDR2 is YFSETQ. The CDR3 runs to 16 residues. As DNA, the CDR3 is TGCGCCAGCAGCTCGGGACAGGGGGCAGTGAACACTGAAGCTTTCTTT. Translated, it gives CASSSGQGAVNTEAFF. Full variable domain (missing parts from reference TRBV5-1 and TRBJ1-1): KAGVTQTPRYLIKTRGQQVTLSCSPISGHRSVSWYQQTPGQGLQFLFEYFSETQRNKGNFPGRFSGRQFSNSRSEMNVSTLELGDSALYLCASSSGQGAVNTEAFFGQGTRLTVV.

This chain joins TRBV4-2 and TRBJ1-1, with a weak D call TRBD1 (5 bases). The germline V and J ends were trimmed by 3 bases and 4 bases, with 9 bases remaining between them. The germline CDR1 and CDR2 sequences are LGHNA and YNFKEQ. The CDR3 is 13 residues long. The CDR3 nucleotides read TGTGCCAGCAGCCAGGGGACGGCCACTGAAGCTTTCTTT. Translated: CASSQGTATEAFF.

The CDR3 bases are TGCGCCAGCAGCCAACACCACCCCCCCCGGGCAGCTGGGGACACTGAAGCTTTCTTT. Its protein product is CASSQHHPPRAAGDTEAFF. This chain uses TRBV4-3 with TRBJ1-1; D is unresolved. V gave up 2 bases and J gave up 3 bases, with 25 bases separating them. This CDR3 spans 19 amino acids. Germline loops: CDR1 LGHNA, CDR2 YSLEER.

The gene calls are TRBV4-2 and TRBJ1-2, with no clear D. With 0 bases removed from V and 0 bases from J, the gap between germline ends came to 11 bases. From germline, CDR1 is LGHNA and CDR2 YNFKEQ. The CDR3 sequence is 16 residues long. This chain's CDR3 is CASSQDVHIANYGYTF. In DNA form, the CDR3 reads TGTGCCAGCAGCCAAGATGTCCATATAGCTAACTATGGCTACACCTTC.

This clone has just a few counts. The chain combines TRBV6-1 with TRBJ1-1; 7 bases line up with TRBD1. Trimming took 0 bases from V and 3 from J; bases not matched to a gene: 7. CDR1 and CDR2 from the germline V gene are MNHNS and SASEGT. The CDR3 is 16 residues long. CDR3 region: CASSEALGGAYTEAFF. The CDR3 DNA reads as TGTGCCAGCAGTGAAGCGCTAGGGGGCGCGTACACTGAAGCTTTCTTT.

This chain links TRBV19 with TRBJ1-6; 9 nucleotides align to TRBD1. The length of the CDR3 is 16 residues. Trimming removed 4 bases from V and 10 bases from J; junction bases left unmatched: 11. Germline CDR1 is LNHDA and CDR2 is SQIVND (reference sequence). DNA for the CDR3: TGTGCCAGTAGTAATCCGGGACAGGGTGGTAACTCACCCCTCCACTTT. Translated: CASSNPGQGGNSPLHF.

The chain is built from TRBV4-2 and TRBJ1-3, with a possible D match to TRBD1 (6 bases). The germline CDR1 and CDR2 sequences are LGHNA and YNFKEQ. V lost 4 bases to trimming and J lost 0 bases, with 16 bases between them. CDR3 length equals 17 residues. The CDR3, as DNA: TGTGCCAGCAGCCCCTGGACAGCGCAATCCTCTGGAAACACCATATATTTT. This codes for CASSPWTAQSSGNTIYF.

The chain couples TRBV7-9 to TRBJ2-1, with TRBD2 matching 8 bases. The germline V gene has CDR1 SEHNR and CDR2 FQNEAQ (reference sequence). The CDR3 runs 15 residues. V lost 9 bases, J lost 5 bases, and 12 bases stayed unmatched. CDR3 sequence reads: CASTHPGRGDNEQFF. The DNA for the CDR3 is TGTGCCAGTACACACCCCGGGCGGGGGGACAATGAGCAGTTCTTC.

CDR3 sequence: CASSTRDYEQYF. The DNA for the CDR3 is TGTGCCAGCAGTACCAGGGACTACGAGCAGTACTTC. The V gene is TRBV2, the J gene TRBJ2-7; possible D gene TRBD1, 5 bases. CDR1 and CDR2 (germline): SNHLY, FYNNEI. The V and J ends lost 5 bases and 3 bases respectively, with 8 bases between them. This CDR3 has 12 amino acids.

The rearrangement links TRBV19 to TRBJ1-5; D unresolved. V was cut by 3 bases and J by 0 bases, with 6 bases left in between. This CDR3 is built from 14 residues. CDR1 is LNHDA and CDR2 is SQIVND in the germline V gene (reference sequence). In DNA, the CDR3 is TGTGCCAGTAGTATTGGGCATAGCAATCAGCCCCAGCATTTT. Residues: CASSIGHSNQPQHF.

J is TRBJ2-5 and V is TRBV2; 10 bases map to TRBD1. V was clipped by 7 bases and J by 5 bases; unmatched bases: 10. Germline V gene sequence: CDR1 SNHLY, CDR2 FYNNEI. The CDR3 totals 15 residues. This chain's CDR3 is CASNPTGGSGETQYF. CDR3 nucleotide sequence: TGTGCCAGCAACCCGACAGGGGGCTCCGGGGAGACCCAGTACTTC.

The chain recombines TRBV27 with TRBJ1-4; perhaps TRBD1 as D (6 bases). V shed 2 bases and J shed 1 base, with 17 bases lying between them. This CDR3 is 18 amino acids long. The germline V gene has CDR1 MNHEY and CDR2 SMNVEV (reference sequence). Here the CDR3 DNA reads TGTGCCAGCAGTTTACGGTCCCCCCCGGGACAAACTAATGAAAAACTGTTTTTT. Translation gives CASSLRSPPGQTNEKLFF.

This clone has a single count. The chain employs TRBV6-1 and TRBJ1-5; D ambiguous. CDR3 length: 14 amino acids. Germline V lookup: CDR1 MNHNS, CDR2 SASEGT. Trimming took 8 bases from V and 3 from J, leaving 14 bases between them. CDR3 sequence reads: CASSSSRVNQPQHF. The CDR3 bases are TGTGCCAGCTCTTCTTCCCGAGTCAATCAGCCCCAGCATTTT.

This clone was counted a single time. The gene calls are TRBV11-2 and TRBJ2-4, with a possible D match to TRBD2 (5 bases). From germline, CDR1 is SGHAT and CDR2 FQNNGV. The ends were cut back, 4 bases at V and 6 bases at J, with 25 bases in the middle. The CDR3 length is 18 residues. The CDR3 sequence is CASSSRIRAKVEGNIQYF. For the CDR3, the DNA is TGTGCCAGCAGCTCCCGAATCCGGGCCAAGGTCGAGGGAAACATTCAGTACTTC.

This rearrangement joins TRBV28 to TRBJ1-1, with D possibly being TRBD1 (6 bases). The CDR3 is 14 residues long. Germline V CDR1 and CDR2: MDHEN, SYDVKM. V lost 7 bases to trimming and J lost 11 bases, with 23 bases between them. The CDR3 reads CASISNRDIQMAFF. The DNA of the CDR3 is TGTGCCAGCATCTCCAACCGGGACATACAAATGGCTTTCTTT. The variable domain in full, completed from reference TRBV28 and TRBJ1-1, reads DVKVTQSSRYLVKRTGEKVFLECVQDMDHENMFWYRQDPGLGLRLIYFSYDVKMKEKGDIPEGYSVSREKKERFSLILESASTNQTSMYLCASISNRDIQMAFFGQGTRLTVV.